This section outlines one T cell receptor beta chain sequence together with its context. The sample comes from a study of blood T cell repertoires in COVID-19. About the research overall: Acute-phase and convalescent COVID-19 samples originated in the United States, Italy and Spain.

Measured with immunoSEQ multiplex PCR; TCRdb has only the in-frame clones, and not every one. Here the sample spans about 110,000 clones, approximately 82% being singletons. Germline lookup yields CDR1 MDHEN and CDR2 SYDVKM. The CDR3 loop spans 14 amino acids. With 5 bases clipped from V and 8 bases from J, the junction kept 8 bases outside the gene matches. The chain links TRBV28 to TRBJ1-4; 7 nucleotides align to TRBD1. The sequence was obtained from a woman in her 70s with acute or convalescent COVID-19. Sequencing was carried out using peripheral blood. The CDR3 protein is CASSRQGVWEKLFF. Written as DNA, the CDR3 is TGTGCCAGCAGTCGACAGGGTGTGTGGGAAAAACTGTTTTTT.